This T cell receptor beta chain was observed in a study of early T cells in non-severe SARS-CoV-2 infection. Study summary: Bulk RNA from unsorted whole blood was sequenced; chains were unpaired.

TCRdb independently ran MiXCR on the 5' RACE reads; one entry per CDR3 protein. The data hold some 64,000 distinct CDR3 sequences, with 20% observed a single time. The study's findings and limits: VDJdb matches were skewed toward anti-spike CD8 T cell responses.

V was cut by 2 bases and J by 6 bases, with 10 bases left in between. There are 13 residues in the CDR3. Germline CDR1 reads ENHRY; CDR2 reads SYGVKD. As for this clonotype: As yet, its antigen is unknown.

Sequenced material: whole blood, taken at baseline. The chain is built from TRBV10-3 and TRBJ1-2; no clear D gene. This receptor was obtained from an adult who was a healthcare worker with PCR-confirmed SARS-CoV-2 infection or an uninfected control (not recorded which). CDR3 bases: TGTGCCATCAGTGAGGAGCACTTTGATGGCTACACCTTC. As protein: CAISEEHFDGYTF.